This T cell receptor beta chain was observed in a study of cytomegalovirus exposure and HLA in healthy donors. The study, taken as a whole, reports: A subsequent analysis found that TCR clusters from the first cohort also tended to co-occur in the 120 validation repertoires, with 90% to 95% of cluster scores above 0.

Germline loops: CDR1 SGHRS, CDR2 YFSETQ. The germline V and J ends were trimmed by 0 bases and 4 bases, with 8 bases remaining between them. The CDR3 spans 15 residues. Details on this clone: The antigen remains unidentified.

Assay used: immunoSEQ multiplex PCR; TCRdb lists only in-frame clones, some missing. The sample has 200,000 or so clones, approximately 84% seen once. The origin of this receptor is a man younger than 35 in good health and CMV-seropositive. The sample consisted of PBMCs. The V gene is TRBV5-1, the J gene TRBJ2-6; D is uncertain. This CDR3 is CASSLVVEGANVLTF. DNA for the CDR3: TGCGCCAGCAGCTTGGTGGTTGAGGGGGCCAACGTCCTGACTTTC.